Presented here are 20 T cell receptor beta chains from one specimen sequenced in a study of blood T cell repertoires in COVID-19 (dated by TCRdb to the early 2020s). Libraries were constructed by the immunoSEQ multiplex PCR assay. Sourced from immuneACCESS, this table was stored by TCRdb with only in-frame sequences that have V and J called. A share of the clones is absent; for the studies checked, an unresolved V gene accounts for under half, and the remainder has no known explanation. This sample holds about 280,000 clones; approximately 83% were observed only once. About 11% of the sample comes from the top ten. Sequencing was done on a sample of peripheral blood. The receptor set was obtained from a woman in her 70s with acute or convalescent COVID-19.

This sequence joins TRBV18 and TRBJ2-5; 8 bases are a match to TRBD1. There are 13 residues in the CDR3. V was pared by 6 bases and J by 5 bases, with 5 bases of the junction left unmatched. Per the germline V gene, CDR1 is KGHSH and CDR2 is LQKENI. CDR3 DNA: TGTGCCAGCTCCCGACAGGGGCGGGAGACCCAGTACTTC. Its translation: CASSRQGRETQYF. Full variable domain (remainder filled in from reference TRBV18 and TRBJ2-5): NAGVMQNPRHLVRRRGQEARLRCSPMKGHSHVYWYRQLPEEGLKFMVYLQKENIIDESGMPKERFSAEFPKEGPSILRIQQVVRGDSAAYFCASSRQGRETQYFGPGTRLLVL.

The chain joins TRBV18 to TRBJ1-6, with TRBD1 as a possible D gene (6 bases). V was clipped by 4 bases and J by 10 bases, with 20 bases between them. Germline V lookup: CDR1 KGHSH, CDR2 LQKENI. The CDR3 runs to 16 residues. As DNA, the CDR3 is TGTGCCAGCTCACTCCTCGACAGGAGAGAGCCCTCACCCCTCCACTTT. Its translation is CASSLLDRREPSPLHF.

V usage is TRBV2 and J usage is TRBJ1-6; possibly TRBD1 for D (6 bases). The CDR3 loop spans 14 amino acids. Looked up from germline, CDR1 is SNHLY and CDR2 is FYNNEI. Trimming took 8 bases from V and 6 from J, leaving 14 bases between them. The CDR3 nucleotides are TGTGCCAGCCGAAAGGGGGGGAGTAATTCACCCCTCCACTTT. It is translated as CASRKGGSNSPLHF.

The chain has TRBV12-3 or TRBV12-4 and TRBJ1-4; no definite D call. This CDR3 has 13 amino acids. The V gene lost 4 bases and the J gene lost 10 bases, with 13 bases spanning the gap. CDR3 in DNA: TGTGCCAGCAGTTCTCATAGAGGCGGAAAACTGTTTTTT. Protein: CASSSHRGGKLFF.

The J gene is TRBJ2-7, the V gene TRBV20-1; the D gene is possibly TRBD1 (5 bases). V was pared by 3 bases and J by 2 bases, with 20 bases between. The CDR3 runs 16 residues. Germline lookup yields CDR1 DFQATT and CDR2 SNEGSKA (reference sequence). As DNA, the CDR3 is TGCAGTGCTAGTCCCCGCGTTTGGGGCCTTCCCTACGAGCAGTACTTC. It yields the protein CSASPRVWGLPYEQYF.

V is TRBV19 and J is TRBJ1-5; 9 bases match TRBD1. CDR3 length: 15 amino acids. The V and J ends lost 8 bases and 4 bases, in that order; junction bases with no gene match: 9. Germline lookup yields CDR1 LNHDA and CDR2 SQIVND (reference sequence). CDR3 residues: CASSPTGGENQPQHF. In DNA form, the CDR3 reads TGTGCCAGTTCCCCGACAGGGGGGGAAAATCAGCCCCAGCATTTT.

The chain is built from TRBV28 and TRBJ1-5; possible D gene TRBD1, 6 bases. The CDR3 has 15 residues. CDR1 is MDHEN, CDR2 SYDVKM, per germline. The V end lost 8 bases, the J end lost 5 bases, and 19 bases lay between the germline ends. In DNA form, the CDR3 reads TGTGCCAGCCTTACAGCACAGGGTGAGGATCAGCCCCAGCATTTT. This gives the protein CASLTAQGEDQPQHF.

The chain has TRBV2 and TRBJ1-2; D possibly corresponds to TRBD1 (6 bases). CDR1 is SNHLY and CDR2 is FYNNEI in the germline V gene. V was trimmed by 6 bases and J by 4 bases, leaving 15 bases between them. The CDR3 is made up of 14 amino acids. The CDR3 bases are TGTGCCAGCAGAGATGACAGGCCATCCTATGGCTACACCTTC. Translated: CASRDDRPSYGYTF.

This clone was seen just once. The CDR3 nucleotides are TGTGCCAGCAGCCTTTTAGCGGGGGCCGGTCACAATGAGCAGTTCTTC. It encodes CASSLLAGAGHNEQFF. The V gene is TRBV3-1 (or the pseudogene TRBV3-2), the J gene TRBJ2-1, with TRBD2 identical over 9 bases. The CDR3 consists of 16 residues. The V gene end was trimmed by 4 bases and the J gene end by 5 bases; junction bases not matched to a gene: 9. Germline-derived CDR1 and CDR2 are LGHDT and YNNKEL (reference sequence).

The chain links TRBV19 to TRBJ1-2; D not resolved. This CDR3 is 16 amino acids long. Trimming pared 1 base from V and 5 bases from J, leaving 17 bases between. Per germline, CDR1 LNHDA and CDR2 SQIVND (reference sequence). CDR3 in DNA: TGTGCCAGTAGTATAGCCGGGAGTCCAGGCGGATATGGCTACACCTTC. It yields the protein CASSIAGSPGGYGYTF.

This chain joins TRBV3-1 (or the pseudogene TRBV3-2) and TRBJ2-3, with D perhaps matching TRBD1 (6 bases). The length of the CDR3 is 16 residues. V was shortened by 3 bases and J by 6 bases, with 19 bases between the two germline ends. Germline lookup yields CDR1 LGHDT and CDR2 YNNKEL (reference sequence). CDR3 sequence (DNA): TGTGCCAGCAGCCAGCATAACAGGGCTAGGGGGGATACGCAGTATTTT. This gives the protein CASSQHNRARGDTQYF.

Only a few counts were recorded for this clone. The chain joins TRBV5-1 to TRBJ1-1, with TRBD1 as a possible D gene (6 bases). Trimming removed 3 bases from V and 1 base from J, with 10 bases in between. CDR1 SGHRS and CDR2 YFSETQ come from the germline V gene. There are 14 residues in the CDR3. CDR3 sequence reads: CASSSYRENTEAFF. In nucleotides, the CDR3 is TGCGCCAGCAGCTCCTACAGGGAGAACACTGAAGCTTTCTTT.

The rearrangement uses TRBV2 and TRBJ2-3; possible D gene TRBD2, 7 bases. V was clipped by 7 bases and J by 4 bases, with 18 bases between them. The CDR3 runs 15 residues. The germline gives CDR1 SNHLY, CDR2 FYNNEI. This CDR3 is CASNRWGGGPDTQYF. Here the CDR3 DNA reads TGTGCCAGCAACAGGTGGGGGGGCGGGCCAGATACGCAGTATTTT. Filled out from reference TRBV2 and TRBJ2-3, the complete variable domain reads EPEVTQTPSHQVTQMGQEVILRCVPISNHLYFYWYRQILGQKVEFLVSFYNNEISEKSEIFDDQFSVERPDGSNFTLKIRSTKLEDSAMYFCASNRWGGGPDTQYFGPGTRLTVL.

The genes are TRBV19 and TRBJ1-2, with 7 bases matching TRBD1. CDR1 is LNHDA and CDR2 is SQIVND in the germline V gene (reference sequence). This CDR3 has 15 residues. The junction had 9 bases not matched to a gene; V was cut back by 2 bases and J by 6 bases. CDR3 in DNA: TGTGCCAGTAGTATAACCTTCGACAGGGCGGATGGCTACACCTTC. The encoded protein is CASSITFDRADGYTF.

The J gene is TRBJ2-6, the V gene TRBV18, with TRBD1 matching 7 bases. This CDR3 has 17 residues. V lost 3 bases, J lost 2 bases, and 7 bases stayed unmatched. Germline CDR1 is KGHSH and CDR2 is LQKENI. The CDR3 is CASSPREQGTGANVLTF. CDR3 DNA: TGTGCCAGCTCACCCCGAGAACAGGGGACTGGGGCCAACGTCCTGACTTTC. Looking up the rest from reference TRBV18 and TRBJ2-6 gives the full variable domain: NAGVMQNPRHLVRRRGQEARLRCSPMKGHSHVYWYRQLPEEGLKFMVYLQKENIIDESGMPKERFSAEFPKEGPSILRIQQVVRGDSAAYFCASSPREQGTGANVLTFGAGSRLTVL.

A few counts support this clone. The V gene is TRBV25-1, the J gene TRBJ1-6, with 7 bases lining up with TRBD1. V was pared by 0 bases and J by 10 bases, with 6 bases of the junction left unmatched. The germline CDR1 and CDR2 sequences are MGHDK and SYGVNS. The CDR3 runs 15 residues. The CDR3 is CASSEYGRGESPLHF. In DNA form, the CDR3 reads TGTGCCAGCAGTGAATACGGCAGGGGGGAATCACCCCTCCACTTT.

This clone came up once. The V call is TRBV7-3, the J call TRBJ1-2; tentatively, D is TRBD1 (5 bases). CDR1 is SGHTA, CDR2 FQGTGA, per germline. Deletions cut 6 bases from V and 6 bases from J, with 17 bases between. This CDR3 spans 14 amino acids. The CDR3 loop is CASRSGLPGNGYTF. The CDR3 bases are TGTGCCAGCAGGTCCGGGCTACCAGGGAATGGCTACACCTTC.

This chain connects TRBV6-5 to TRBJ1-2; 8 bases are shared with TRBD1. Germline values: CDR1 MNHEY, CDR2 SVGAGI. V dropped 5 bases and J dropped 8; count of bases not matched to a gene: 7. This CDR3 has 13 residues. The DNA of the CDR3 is TGTGCCAGCAGTCCAGGGGGCGCGAGGGGCTACACCTTC. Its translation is CASSPGGARGYTF.

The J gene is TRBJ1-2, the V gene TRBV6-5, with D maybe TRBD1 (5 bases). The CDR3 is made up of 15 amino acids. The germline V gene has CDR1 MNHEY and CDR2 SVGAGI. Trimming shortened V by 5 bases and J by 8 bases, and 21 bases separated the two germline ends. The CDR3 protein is CASSPLQRAGGGYTF. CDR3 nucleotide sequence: TGTGCCAGCAGTCCCCTACAGAGGGCTGGGGGGGGCTACACCTTC.

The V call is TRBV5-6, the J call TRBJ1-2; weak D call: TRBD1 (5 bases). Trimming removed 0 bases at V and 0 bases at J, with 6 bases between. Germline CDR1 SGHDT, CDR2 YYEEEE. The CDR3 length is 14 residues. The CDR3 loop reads CASSLATANYGYTF. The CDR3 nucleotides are TGTGCCAGCAGCTTGGCGACAGCTAACTATGGCTACACCTTC.